Presented here are 31 T cell receptor beta chains from one specimen sequenced in a study of blood T cell repertoires in COVID-19. The repertoire was sequenced with immunoSEQ multiplex PCR; TCRdb's copy has only in-frame clones and lacks some. The sample comprises nearly 250,000 clones, about 82% of which are singletons, and about 8.2% rests with the top ten. The sample taken for sequencing was PBMCs or T cells enriched from blood (not recorded which). The receptor source for this set is a woman aged 45-60 years with acute COVID-19.

This sequence joins TRBV6-2 or TRBV6-3 and TRBJ2-1, with 8 bases aligning to TRBD2. The CDR3 extends over 19 amino acids. Unmatched junction bases numbered 22, after V lost 7 bases and J lost 5 bases. CDR1 MNHEY and CDR2 SVGEGT come from the germline V gene. The CDR3, as DNA: TGTGCCAGCACCCCTCAGATTTACGGGGGGGCCAAGTGGGACAATGAGCAGTTCTTC. It codes for CASTPQIYGGAKWDNEQFF.

CDR3 nucleotides: TGTGCCTGGAGCCCGGGACAGGGAGTTTACGAGCAGTACTTC. It encodes CAWSPGQGVYEQYF. This chain uses TRBV30 with TRBJ2-7; 9 bases are shared with TRBD1. The CDR3 loop spans 14 amino acids. The V segment lost 3 bases and the J segment 4 bases; nucleotides outside the gene matches: 7. The germline V gene encodes CDR1 GTSNPN and CDR2 SVGIG (reference sequence).

The genes are TRBV5-4 and TRBJ2-7; D is undetermined. The germline V gene encodes CDR1 SGHNT and CDR2 YYREEE (reference sequence). The CDR3 spans 15 residues. Between the trimmed V and J ends, which lost 1 base and 1 base, there was a span of 12 bases. As DNA, the CDR3 is TGTGCCAGCAGCTTGCCAGAGGCCCTTTCCTACGAGCAGTACTTC. Protein product: CASSLPEALSYEQYF. Based on the CDR3 plus reference TRBV5-4 and TRBJ2-7, the full variable domain is ETGVTQSPTHLIKTRGQQVTLRCSSQSGHNTVSWYQQALGQGPQFIFQYYREEENGRGNFPPRFSGLQFPNYSSELNVNALELDDSALYLCASSLPEALSYEQYFGPGTRLTVT.

The CDR3 sequence: CASSAFTINYGYTF. Written as DNA, the CDR3 is TGTGCCAGCAGTGCCTTTACAATCAACTATGGCTACACCTTC. The chain combines TRBV25-1 with TRBJ1-2; D not resolved. Trimming stripped 4 bases from V and 2 bases from J, with 11 bases between. The CDR3 contains 14 residues. Germline assignment: CDR1 MGHDK and CDR2 SYGVNS.

The V and J genes are TRBV5-8 and TRBJ2-3; 10 bases are a match to TRBD1. The germline CDR1 and CDR2 sequences are SGHTS and YDEGEE. J gave up 2 bases and V 2 bases, and 5 bases lay outside the gene matches. The CDR3 totals 16 residues. The CDR3 coding sequence is TGTGCCAGCAGCTTAGGGACAGGGGTTCCCACAGATACGCAGTATTTT. This sequence encodes CASSLGTGVPTDTQYF. Full variable domain (outside the CDR3, taken from reference TRBV5-8 and TRBJ2-3): EAGVTQSPTHLIKTRGQQATLRCSPISGHTSVYWYQQALGLGLQFLLWYDEGEERNRGNFPPRFSGRQFPNYSSELNVNALELEDSALYLCASSLGTGVPTDTQYFGPGTRLTVL.

A few counts support this clone. CDR3 amino acids: CASSLGTSGGAGETQYF. The CDR3 coding sequence is TGCGCCAGCAGCCTAGGGACTAGCGGGGGGGCCGGGGAGACCCAGTACTTC. The V gene is TRBV4-1, the J gene TRBJ2-5; 16 nucleotides line up with TRBD2. V trimming: 4 bases; J trimming: 5 bases; junction bases outside the gene matches: 7. CDR3 length: 17 amino acids. The V gene's germline CDR1 is MGHRA and CDR2 YSYEKL.

CDR3 DNA sequence: TGTGCCAGCAGCCGAGACAGGGCACCTGAAGCTTTCTTT. As protein: CASSRDRAPEAFF. The rearrangement joins TRBV3-1 (or the pseudogene TRBV3-2) to TRBJ1-1, with TRBD1 matching 7 bases. V lost 4 bases and J lost 6; bases outside the gene matches: 5. Germline loops: CDR1 LGHDT, CDR2 YNNKEL (reference sequence). There are 13 residues in the CDR3.

V gene TRBV14 combines with J gene TRBJ1-6, with D unclear. Germline assignment: CDR1 SGHDN and CDR2 FVKESK. CDR3 length: 14 amino acids. Trimming took off 4 bases at V and 10 bases at J, with 14 bases between the two ends. CDR3 sequence reads: CASSLRGVRSPLHF. The CDR3 region has the DNA TGTGCCAGCAGCCTCCGAGGTGTCCGCTCACCCCTCCACTTT.

This clone has only one observation. The chain uses TRBV5-1 and TRBJ2-1; 8 bases agree with TRBD1. The CDR3 is made up of 18 amino acids. Germline V gene sequence: CDR1 SGHRS, CDR2 YFSETQ. Trimming at V came to 2 bases and at J to 1 base, leaving 11 bases not matched to a gene. CDR3 nucleotide sequence: TGCGCCAGCAGCTTACCCCGAAGACAGGGGAGTTCCTACAATGAGCAGTTCTTC. It translates to CASSLPRRQGSSYNEQFF.

The chain employs TRBV27 and TRBJ1-2; weak D call: TRBD1 (5 bases). Germline CDR1 is MNHEY and CDR2 is SMNVEV (reference sequence). The CDR3 contains 17 residues. V was pared by 2 bases and J by 1 base, with 17 bases between. The CDR3 coding sequence is TGTGCCAGCAGTTTACGGGGGTGGCGGCAGCTTAACTATGGCTACACCTTC. Residues: CASSLRGWRQLNYGYTF.

This clone occurred a few times. The J gene is TRBJ2-1, the V gene TRBV2; 10 bases are a match to TRBD2. V lost 6 bases, J lost 2 bases, and 7 bases stayed unmatched. The CDR3 spans 16 residues. CDR1 and CDR2 from the germline V gene are SNHLY and FYNNEI. As DNA, the CDR3 is TGTGCCAGCAGATTACTAGCGGGGAAGGCCTACAATGAGCAGTTCTTC. Protein: CASRLLAGKAYNEQFF.

This clone showed up just a few times. The V and J genes are TRBV6-5 and TRBJ1-2; 7 positions agree with TRBD1. The CDR3 is 14 residues long. CDR1 MNHEY and CDR2 SVGAGI come from the germline V gene. After removal of 6 bases from V and 0 bases from J, the junction contained 4 bases not matched to a gene. CDR3 nucleotide sequence: TGTGCCAGCAGACCGGGACAGCCTAACTATGGCTACACCTTC. It specifies CASRPGQPNYGYTF.

This clone was observed a few times. This rearrangement joins TRBV10-3 to TRBJ1-1; D possibly corresponds to TRBD1 (5 bases). V shed 6 bases and J shed 5 bases, with 16 bases lying between them. Germline lookup yields CDR1 ENHRY and CDR2 SYGVKD. The CDR3 runs to 14 residues. CDR3 in DNA: TGTGCCATCAGAATCCAGGGTGGGCGGACTGAAGCTTTCTTT. This translates into CAIRIQGGRTEAFF.

This clone was observed once. CDR3 DNA: TGTGCCAGCAGCTTGGGGCTAAGCACAGATACGCAGTATTTT. Residues: CASSLGLSTDTQYF. The gene calls are TRBV7-3 and TRBJ2-3; maybe TRBD1 (5 bases). The germline V and J ends were trimmed by 3 bases and 0 bases, with 7 bases remaining between them. Germline V CDR1 and CDR2: SGHTA, FQGTGA. This CDR3 comprises 14 residues.

J is TRBJ1-4 and V is TRBV5-4, with D unresolved. The germline V and J ends were trimmed by 4 bases and 4 bases, with 11 bases remaining between them. This CDR3 has 14 amino acids. Germline CDR1 reads SGHNT; CDR2 reads YYREEE (reference sequence). The CDR3 DNA reads TGTGCCAGCAGCCCGGAGCCGATTAATGAAAAACTGTTTTTT. Protein product: CASSPEPINEKLFF.

The CDR3 spells CASSQDIVVGYEQYF. The DNA for the CDR3 is TGCGCCAGCAGCCAAGATATAGTGGTTGGCTACGAGCAGTACTTC. This chain uses TRBV4-3 with TRBJ2-7; D remains unclear. Germline V lookup: CDR1 LGHNA, CDR2 YSLEER. The CDR3 is made up of 15 amino acids. The V and J ends lost 0 bases and 3 bases respectively, with 12 bases between them.

The chain links TRBV6-2 or TRBV6-3 to TRBJ2-7, with D unresolved. Germline assignment: CDR1 MNHEY and CDR2 SVGEGT. Deletions cut 5 bases from V and 5 bases from J, with 7 bases between. This CDR3 has 11 residues. The CDR3 protein is CASSPRNEQYF. CDR3 sequence (DNA): TGTGCCAGCAGTCCCAGGAACGAGCAGTACTTC.

This clone showed up just a few times. The CDR3 reads CASSIDQGARDEAFF. For the CDR3, the DNA is TGTGCCAGTAGTATAGATCAGGGGGCGAGGGATGAAGCTTTCTTT. The rearrangement uses TRBV19 and TRBJ1-1; 8 bases align to TRBD1. V dropped 0 bases and J dropped 7; count of bases not matched to a gene: 7. The length of the CDR3 is 15 residues. Germline CDR1 reads LNHDA; CDR2 reads SQIVND (reference sequence).

The chain has TRBV19 and TRBJ1-1; 7 bases match TRBD1. Germline loops: CDR1 LNHDA, CDR2 SQIVND (reference sequence). There are 16 residues in the CDR3. V shed 6 bases, J shed 6 bases, and the junction held 16 bases outside the gene matches. Here the CDR3 reads CASRRGLPRGRSEAFF. CDR3 bases: TGTGCCAGTAGGAGGGGGCTACCCCGGGGAAGATCTGAAGCTTTCTTT.

The chain employs TRBV5-3 and TRBJ2-1; 11 bases align to TRBD2. TRBV5-3 is designated an ORF whose function remains uncertain. Trimming took 4 bases from V and 8 from J; bases not matched to a gene: 8. The CDR3 totals 15 residues. The CDR3 protein is CARSLLTSGEDEQFF. The CDR3 DNA reads TGTGCCAGAAGCCTGCTGACTAGCGGGGAGGATGAGCAGTTCTTC.

The rearrangement joins TRBV30 to TRBJ1-2; no clear D. Germline CDR1 GTSNPN, CDR2 SVGIG (reference sequence). The CDR3 covers 14 residues. V dropped 1 base and J dropped 8 bases, with 17 bases sitting between them. CDR3 sequence: CAWSDGGGRRGYTF. CDR3 in DNA: TGTGCCTGGAGTGATGGTGGAGGGAGACGGGGCTACACCTTC.

The J gene is TRBJ2-7, the V gene TRBV5-6; TRBD1 agrees at 7 bases. Germline CDR1 and CDR2: SGHDT and YYEEEE. CDR3 size: 16 residues. The V segment lost 3 bases and the J segment 6 bases; nucleotides outside the gene matches: 15. CDR3 protein: CASSYSSRWTGTEQYF. CDR3 bases: TGTGCCAGCAGCTATTCTTCACGTTGGACAGGCACCGAGCAGTACTTC. The variable domain in full, with the rest retrieved from reference TRBV5-6 and TRBJ2-7, is DAGVTQSPTHLIKTRGQQVTLRCSPKSGHDTVSWYQQALGQGPQFIFQYYEEEERQRGNFPDRFSGHQFPNYSSELNVNALLLGDSALYLCASSYSSRWTGTEQYFGPGTRLTVT.

This clone is a singleton in its sample. The chain employs TRBV7-2 and TRBJ1-2; D might be TRBD1 (6 bases). CDR3 length equals 17 residues. Germline V gene lookup returns CDR1 SGHTA and CDR2 FQGNSA. The germline V and J ends were trimmed by 7 bases and 7 bases, with 28 bases remaining between them. Here the CDR3 reads CASISGGGQLGAGGYTF. CDR3 nucleotides: TGTGCCAGCATCTCCGGCGGGGGCCAACTCGGGGCTGGTGGCTACACCTTC.

The chain carries TRBV11-2 and TRBJ2-2, with D uncertain. This CDR3 contains 13 residues. The germline CDR1 and CDR2 sequences are SGHAT and FQNNGV. V gave up 3 bases and J gave up 6 bases, with 8 bases separating them. The DNA of the CDR3 is TGTGCCAGCAGCTTGGGCAGCCCCGGGGAGCTGTTTTTT. As protein: CASSLGSPGELFF.

This clone turned up a few times. Here the CDR3 DNA reads TGTGCCAGCAGTTCCGGCGGGGCAGGGGCCAACGTCCTGACTTTC. Translated, it gives CASSSGGAGANVLTF. The V gene is TRBV6-5, the J gene TRBJ2-6, with D tentatively TRBD2 (6 bases). CDR1 MNHEY and CDR2 SVGAGI come from the germline V gene. Trimming removed 4 bases at V and 4 bases at J, with 11 bases between. This CDR3 is 15 amino acids long.

The rearrangement joins TRBV28 to TRBJ2-5; D perhaps matches TRBD2 (5 bases). Per the germline V gene, CDR1 is MDHEN and CDR2 is SYDVKM. The CDR3 is 14 residues long. V dropped 6 bases and J dropped 5 bases, with 16 bases sitting between them. CDR3 residues: CASSPPSREETQYF. CDR3 nucleotide sequence: TGTGCCAGCAGCCCACCGTCAAGGGAGGAGACCCAGTACTTC.

The gene calls are TRBV29-1 and TRBJ2-7; 9 nucleotides line up with TRBD2. Per the germline V gene, CDR1 is SQVTM and CDR2 is ANQGSEA. The CDR3 runs 17 residues. V was clipped by 6 bases and J by 2 bases; unmatched bases: 17. The CDR3 DNA reads as TGCAGCGTAGGGTCGGGTCGGGCTAGCGGGGAAACCTACGAGCAGTACTTC. This translates into CSVGSGRASGETYEQYF.

J is TRBJ1-1 and V is TRBV25-1, with TRBD1 as a possible D gene (6 bases). The CDR3 loop spans 18 amino acids. The ends were cut back, 0 bases at V and 5 bases at J, with 22 bases in the middle. Germline V lookup: CDR1 MGHDK, CDR2 SYGVNS. This CDR3 reads CASSEYPPPASGTTEAFF. In DNA, the CDR3 is TGTGCCAGCAGTGAATATCCCCCCCCGGCATCAGGGACAACTGAAGCTTTCTTT.

The V gene is TRBV18, the J gene TRBJ1-5, with 7 bases lining up with TRBD1. Germline V lookup: CDR1 KGHSH, CDR2 LQKENI. The trim removed 6 bases at V and 4 bases at J, leaving 3 bases unmatched. CDR3 length: 13 amino acids. The CDR3, as DNA: TGTGCCAGCTCTCTGGACAGGAATCAGCCCCAGCATTTT. Translation gives CASSLDRNQPQHF.

The chain employs TRBV9 and TRBJ2-2; a weak D match, TRBD2 (5 bases). The germline V gene encodes CDR1 SGDLS and CDR2 YYNGEE. The CDR3 has 16 amino acids. Trimming shortened V by 4 bases and J by 0 bases, and 13 bases separated the two germline ends. The CDR3 reads CASSLGGASNTGELFF. For the CDR3, the DNA is TGTGCCAGCAGCCTAGGAGGTGCTTCGAACACCGGGGAGCTGTTTTTT. The whole variable domain, remainder taken from reference TRBV9 and TRBJ2-2, is DSGVTQTPKHLITATGQRVTLRCSPRSGDLSVYWYQQSLDQGLQFLIQYYNGEERAKGNILERFSAQQFPDLHSELNLSSLELGDSALYFCASSLGGASNTGELFFGEGSRLTVL.

This sequence joins TRBV6-5 and TRBJ1-2; no firm D call. Germline CDR1 and CDR2: MNHEY and SVGAGI. Trimming stripped 7 bases from V and 5 bases from J, with 14 bases between. The CDR3 runs to 13 residues. The CDR3 bases are TGTGCCAGCACTTTGCGCGGAATTTATGGCTACACCTTC. This sequence encodes CASTLRGIYGYTF.